This note documents a single TCR beta chain sequence. This sample is part of a study of blood T cell repertoires in COVID-19. Assay: immunoSEQ multiplex PCR; the TCRdb copy retains only in-frame clones and omits some. The table has more than 200,000 clones, about 84% seen once. The CDR3 runs 16 residues. Per the germline V gene, CDR1 is SGHTA and CDR2 is FQGTGA. J was trimmed by 0 bases and V by 5 bases; bases with no gene match: 5. Sequencing input: PBMCs or T cells enriched from blood (not recorded which). The gene calls are TRBV7-3 and TRBJ2-3, with 10 bases fitting TRBD2. The clonotype comes from a man younger than 40 with acute COVID-19. The CDR3 is CASSPSGGVSTDTQYF. In nucleotides, the CDR3 is TGTGCCAGCAGCCCCAGCGGGGGGGTGAGCACAGATACGCAGTATTTT.